The 5 T cell receptor beta chains given below trace back to one sample, sequenced in a study of blood T cell repertoires in COVID-19 (TCRdb year 2020). Libraries came from the immunoSEQ multiplex PCR assay. TCRdb provides this immuneACCESS table in a form limited to in-frame rearrangements. Some clones are lacking; in checked studies, under half of them reflect an unresolved V gene, and why the rest are absent is not known. Within this sample are more than 200,000 clones, with around nine tenths of them counted one time only. Together, the top ten hold about 1.3% of the sample. The material sequenced was peripheral blood. These receptors were obtained from an elderly man with acute or convalescent COVID-19.

The chain recombines TRBV4-2 with TRBJ1-1; tentatively, D is TRBD1 (6 bases). In germline, CDR1 is LGHNA, CDR2 YNFKEQ. The CDR3 consists of 15 residues. Trimming stripped 4 bases from V and 4 bases from J, with 16 bases between. The CDR3 DNA sequence: TGTGCCAGCAGCCCTGAACAGGGTGAGGGCACTGAAGCTTTCTTT. Protein: CASSPEQGEGTEAFF.

The chain links TRBV7-2 to TRBJ1-5; 7 positions agree with TRBD1. This CDR3 spans 15 amino acids. Trimming removed 2 bases from V and 3 bases from J; junction bases left unmatched: 4. The V gene's germline CDR1 is SGHTA and CDR2 FQGNSA. As DNA, the CDR3 is TGTGCCAGCAGCTTAACAACAGGGGCCAATCAGCCCCAGCATTTT. Amino acids: CASSLTTGANQPQHF.

In DNA, the CDR3 is TGTGCCAGCTCACCAATAACGGGACAGGGGGCTAATGAGCAGTTCTTC. This translates into CASSPITGQGANEQFF. V and J are TRBV18 and TRBJ2-1; 12 bases are shared with TRBD1. The CDR3 extends over 16 amino acids. Looked up from germline, CDR1 is KGHSH and CDR2 is LQKENI. The V gene end was trimmed by 2 bases and the J gene end by 7 bases; junction bases not matched to a gene: 6.

This clone came up once. The chain is built from TRBV28 and TRBJ2-1; 7 bases match TRBD1. CDR1 is MDHEN, CDR2 SYDVKM, per germline. V was pared by 5 bases and J by 7 bases, with 11 bases of the junction left unmatched. The CDR3 is made up of 15 amino acids. The CDR3: CASSPSRQGSNEQFF. Written as DNA, the CDR3 is TGTGCCAGCAGTCCAAGCCGACAGGGAAGTAATGAGCAGTTCTTC. The variable domain in full, with the rest retrieved from reference TRBV28 and TRBJ2-1, is DVKVTQSSRYLVKRTGEKVFLECVQDMDHENMFWYRQDPGLGLRLIYFSYDVKMKEKGDIPEGYSVSREKKERFSLILESASTNQTSMYLCASSPSRQGSNEQFFGPGTRLTVL.

The V call is TRBV24-1, the J call TRBJ2-5; TRBD1 matches at 8 bases. Trimming removed 5 bases from V and 6 bases from J; junction bases left unmatched: 4. The CDR3 contains 13 residues. The germline CDR1 and CDR2 sequences are KGHDR and SFDVKD. The CDR3 is CATSGTGPKTQYF. CDR3 nucleotides: TGTGCCACCAGTGGGACAGGGCCAAAGACCCAGTACTTC.